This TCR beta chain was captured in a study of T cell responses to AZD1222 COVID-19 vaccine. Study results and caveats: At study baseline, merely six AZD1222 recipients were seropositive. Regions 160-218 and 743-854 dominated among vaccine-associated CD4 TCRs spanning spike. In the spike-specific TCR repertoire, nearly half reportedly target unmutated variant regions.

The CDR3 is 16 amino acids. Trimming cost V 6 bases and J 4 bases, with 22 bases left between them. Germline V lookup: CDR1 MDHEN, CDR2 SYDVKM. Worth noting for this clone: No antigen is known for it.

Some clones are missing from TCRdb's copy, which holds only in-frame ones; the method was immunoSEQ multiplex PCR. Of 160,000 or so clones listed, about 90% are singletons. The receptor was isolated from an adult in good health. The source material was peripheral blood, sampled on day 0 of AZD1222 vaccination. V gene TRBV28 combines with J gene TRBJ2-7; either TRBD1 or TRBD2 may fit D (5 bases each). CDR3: CASSFSPPGTRYEQYF. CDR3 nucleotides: TGTGCCAGCAGCTTTTCTCCCCCCGGGACGAGATACGAGCAGTACTTC.